This TCR beta chain comes out of a study of blood T cell repertoires in COVID-19 (dated by TCRdb to about 2020). Some background on the complete study: Collaborator samples came from the United States, Italy and Spain and covered acute and convalescent phases of COVID-19. Where available, HLA class I and class II types were taken from metadata supplied by the sample provider and were not determined by assay-based typing. Nearly every sample came with metadata listing a de-identified subject ID, COVID-19 status, age in years and sex. Subjects who had been exposed to COVID-19, were actively infected with it, or had recovered from it provided the deeply sampled blood TCRbeta repertoires that made up the dataset. The repertoires were made available in a free public database intended to serve as a resource for research on the immune response to SARS-CoV-2. The samples were drawn from the first 160 participants of the ongoing ImmuneRACE study and from over a thousand subjects provided by 6 global collaborators. The material from the prospective study consisted of cDNA or gDNA derived from T cells, B-cell-depleted T cells, or PBMCs. Here is what the overall study found, with its caveats: How much clinical and demographic metadata was included differed by source and by participant, and the metadata was provided uncurated.

CDR3 length: 13 amino acids, cysteine to phenylalanine. CDR3 DNA only is kept here, 39 bases in frame from base 1. V loses 0 bases of germline sequence and J loses 8 bases, and the interval between the two ends is 8 bases. In the germline V gene (reference sequence), CDR1 corresponds to SGHNT and CDR2 to YYREEE. As to this clone: Its specific antigen is unknown. The record has no base qualities; no much larger clone is one base away.

TCRbeta CDR3 regions were amplified from genomic DNA using the immunoSEQ Assay, a bias-controlled multiplex PCR. The study's own analysis went as follows. Nucleated cell counts per sample were estimated from amplification of reference gene primers within the assay. To quantify the absolute abundance of each unique TCRbeta CDR3 rearrangement, sequence reads were collapsed and filtered. Productive Simpson clonality was computed per sample as the square root of Simpson's diversity index over productive rearrangements. The clones in this table, taken by TCRdb from immuneACCESS, are in-frame only. Not every clone is retained; where verified, under half of the shortfall comes from an unresolved V gene, and the cause of the rest is unknown. The V and J calls and clone size come from that table; D and trimming were worked out from the DNA. The sample contains about 46,000 clones, about 89% of them found a single time. 15% of the sample goes to the ten largest clones.

Each collaborating institution followed its own protocols to collect whole blood in K2EDTA tubes. For TCRbeta analysis, collaborators shipped samples as frozen whole blood, isolated PBMCs, or DNA extracted from either of those sample types. The sequence joins TRBV5-4 to TRBJ2-2, with no confident D gene call. The TCR was taken from a human donor in a cohort sampled during active COVID-19. The sample taken for sequencing was peripheral blood. The CDR3 corresponds to CASSLGPQGELFF. At the DNA level, the sequence is TGTGCCAGCAGCTTGGGGCCTCAGGGGGAGCTGTTTTTT. Extended through the reference TRBV5-4 and TRBJ2-2 proteins, this CDR3 yields the full variable domain: ETGVTQSPTHLIKTRGQQVTLRCSSQSGHNTVSWYQQALGQGPQFIFQYYREEENGRGNFPPRFSGLQFPNYSSELNVNALELDDSALYLCASSLGPQGELFFGEGSRLTVL.